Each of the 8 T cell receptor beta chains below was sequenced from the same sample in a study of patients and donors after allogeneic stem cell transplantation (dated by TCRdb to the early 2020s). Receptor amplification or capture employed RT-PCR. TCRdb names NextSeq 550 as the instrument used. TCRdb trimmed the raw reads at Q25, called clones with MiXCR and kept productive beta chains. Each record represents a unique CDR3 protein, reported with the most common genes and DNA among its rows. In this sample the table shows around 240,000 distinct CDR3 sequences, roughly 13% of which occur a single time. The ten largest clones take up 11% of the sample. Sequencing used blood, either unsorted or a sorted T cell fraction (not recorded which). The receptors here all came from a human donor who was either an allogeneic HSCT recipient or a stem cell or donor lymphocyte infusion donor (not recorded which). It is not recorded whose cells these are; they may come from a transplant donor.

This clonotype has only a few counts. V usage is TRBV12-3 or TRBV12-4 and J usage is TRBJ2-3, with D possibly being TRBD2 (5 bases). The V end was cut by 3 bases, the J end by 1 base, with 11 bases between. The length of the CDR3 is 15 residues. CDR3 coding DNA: TGTGCCAGCAGTTTGGGAGCGGTGGGCACAGATACGCAGTATTTT. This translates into CASSLGAVGTDTQYF.

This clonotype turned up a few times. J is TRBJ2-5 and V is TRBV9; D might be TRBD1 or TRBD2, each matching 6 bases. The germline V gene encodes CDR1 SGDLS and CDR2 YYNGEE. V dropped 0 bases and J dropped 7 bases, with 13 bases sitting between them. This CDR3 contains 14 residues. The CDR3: CASSVGGAMRTQYF. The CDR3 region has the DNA TGTGCCAGCAGCGTAGGGGGGGCAATGCGGACCCAGTACTTC.

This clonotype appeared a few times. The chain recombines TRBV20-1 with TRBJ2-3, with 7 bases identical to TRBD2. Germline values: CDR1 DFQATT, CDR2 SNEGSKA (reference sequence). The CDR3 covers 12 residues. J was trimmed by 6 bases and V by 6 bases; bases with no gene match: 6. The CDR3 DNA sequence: TGCAGTGCCAATAGCGGGTCGGATACGCAGTATTTT. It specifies CSANSGSDTQYF.

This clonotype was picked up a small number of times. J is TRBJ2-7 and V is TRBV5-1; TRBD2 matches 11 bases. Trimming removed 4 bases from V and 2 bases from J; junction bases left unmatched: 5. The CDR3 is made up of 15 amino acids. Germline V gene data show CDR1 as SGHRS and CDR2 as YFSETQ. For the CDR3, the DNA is TGCGCCAGCAGCCCCCTAGCGGGAGGCACCTACGAGCAGTACTTC. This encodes CASSPLAGGTYEQYF.

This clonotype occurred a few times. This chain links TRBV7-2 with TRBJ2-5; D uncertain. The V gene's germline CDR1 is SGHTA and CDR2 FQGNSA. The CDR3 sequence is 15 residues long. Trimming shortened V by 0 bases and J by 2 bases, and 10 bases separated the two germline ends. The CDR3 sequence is CASSLARRYQETQYF. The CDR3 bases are TGTGCCAGCAGCTTAGCGCGCAGATATCAAGAGACCCAGTACTTC.

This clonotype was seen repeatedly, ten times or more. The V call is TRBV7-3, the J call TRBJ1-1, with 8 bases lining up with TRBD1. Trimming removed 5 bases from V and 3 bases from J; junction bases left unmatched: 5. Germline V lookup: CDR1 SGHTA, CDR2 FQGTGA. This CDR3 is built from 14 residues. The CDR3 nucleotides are TGTGCCAGCAGCCCCCGGGACAGGCACACTGAAGCTTTCTTT. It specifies CASSPRDRHTEAFF.

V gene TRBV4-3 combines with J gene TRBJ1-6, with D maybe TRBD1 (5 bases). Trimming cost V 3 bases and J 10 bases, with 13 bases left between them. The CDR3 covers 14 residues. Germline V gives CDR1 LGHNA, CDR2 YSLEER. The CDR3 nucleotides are TGCGCCAGCAGCCAGGAAGCAGGGAGATCACCCCTCCACTTT. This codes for CASSQEAGRSPLHF.

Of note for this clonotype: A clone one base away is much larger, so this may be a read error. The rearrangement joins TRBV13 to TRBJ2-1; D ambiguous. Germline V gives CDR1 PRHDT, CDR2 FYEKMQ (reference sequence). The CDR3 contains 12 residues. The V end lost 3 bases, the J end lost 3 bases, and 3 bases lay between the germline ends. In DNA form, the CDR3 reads TGTGCCAGCAGCTTTAACTACAATGAGCAGTTCTTC. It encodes CASSFNYNEQFF.